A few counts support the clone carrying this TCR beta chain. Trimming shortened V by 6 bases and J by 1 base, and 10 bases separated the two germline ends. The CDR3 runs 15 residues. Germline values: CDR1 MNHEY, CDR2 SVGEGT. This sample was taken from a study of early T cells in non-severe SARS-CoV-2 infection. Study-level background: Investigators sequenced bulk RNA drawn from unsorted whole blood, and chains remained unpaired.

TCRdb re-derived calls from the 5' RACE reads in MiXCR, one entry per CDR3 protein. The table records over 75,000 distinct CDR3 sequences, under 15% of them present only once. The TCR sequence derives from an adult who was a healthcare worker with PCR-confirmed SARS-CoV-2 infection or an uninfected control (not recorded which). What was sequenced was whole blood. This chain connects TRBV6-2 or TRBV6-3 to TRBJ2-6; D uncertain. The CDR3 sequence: CASRNQRSGANVLTF. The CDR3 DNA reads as TGTGCCAGCAGAAACCAGAGGTCTGGGGCCAACGTCCTGACTTTC.